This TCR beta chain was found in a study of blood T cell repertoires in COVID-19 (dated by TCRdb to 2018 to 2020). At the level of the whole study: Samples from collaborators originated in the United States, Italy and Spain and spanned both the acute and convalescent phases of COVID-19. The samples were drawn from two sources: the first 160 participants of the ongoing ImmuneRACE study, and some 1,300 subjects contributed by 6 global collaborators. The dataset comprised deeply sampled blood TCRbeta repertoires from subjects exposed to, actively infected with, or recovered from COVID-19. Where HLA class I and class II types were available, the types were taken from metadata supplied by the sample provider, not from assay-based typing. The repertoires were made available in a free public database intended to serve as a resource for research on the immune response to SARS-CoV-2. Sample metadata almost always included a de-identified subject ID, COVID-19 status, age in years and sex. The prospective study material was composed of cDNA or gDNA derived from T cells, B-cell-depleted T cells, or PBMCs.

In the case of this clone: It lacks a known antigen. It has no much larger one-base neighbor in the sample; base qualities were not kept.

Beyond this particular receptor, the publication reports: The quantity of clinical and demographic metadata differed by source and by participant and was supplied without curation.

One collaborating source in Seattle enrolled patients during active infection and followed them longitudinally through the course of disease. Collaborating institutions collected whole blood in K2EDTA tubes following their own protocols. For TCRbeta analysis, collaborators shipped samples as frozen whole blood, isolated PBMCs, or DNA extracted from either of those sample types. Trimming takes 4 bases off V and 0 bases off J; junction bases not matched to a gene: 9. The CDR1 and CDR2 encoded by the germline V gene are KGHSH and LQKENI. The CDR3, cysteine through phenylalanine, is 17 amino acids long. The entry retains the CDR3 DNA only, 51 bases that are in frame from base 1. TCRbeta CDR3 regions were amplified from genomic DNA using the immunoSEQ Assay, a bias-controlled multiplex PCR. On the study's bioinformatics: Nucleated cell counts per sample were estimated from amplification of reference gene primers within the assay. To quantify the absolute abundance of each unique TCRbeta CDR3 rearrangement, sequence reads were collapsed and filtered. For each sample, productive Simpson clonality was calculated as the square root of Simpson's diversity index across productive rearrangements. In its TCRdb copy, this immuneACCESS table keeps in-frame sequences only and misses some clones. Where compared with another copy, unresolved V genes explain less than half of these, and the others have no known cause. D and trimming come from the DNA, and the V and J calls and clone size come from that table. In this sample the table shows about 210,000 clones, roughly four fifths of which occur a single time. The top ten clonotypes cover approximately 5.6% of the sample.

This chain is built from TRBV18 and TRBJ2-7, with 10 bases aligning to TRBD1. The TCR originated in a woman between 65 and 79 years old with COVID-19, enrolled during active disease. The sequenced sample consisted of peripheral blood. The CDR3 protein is CASSRGGTGESSYEQYF. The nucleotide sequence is TGTGCCAGCTCACGAGGCGGGACAGGGGAAAGCTCCTACGAGCAGTACTTC.